Below, 9 T cell receptor beta chains from the same sample are listed, as sequenced in a study of cytomegalovirus exposure and HLA in healthy donors. PCR employed 60 Vbeta and 13 Jbeta primers. Data came from immunoSEQ multiplex PCR; TCRdb stores just in-frame clones and leaves some out. The profile shows around 88,000 clones, over 75% of them singletons. Sequenced sample: PBMCs. All receptors come from a man aged 50 or older in good health and CMV-seropositive.

The genes are TRBV27 and TRBJ1-2; 11 bases are a match to TRBD1. CDR3 length: 13 amino acids. Germline V CDR1 and CDR2: MNHEY, SMNVEV (reference sequence). Trimming removed 6 bases from V and 7 bases from J; junction bases left unmatched: 4. The CDR3 protein is CASSIGTGGGYTF. As DNA, the CDR3 is TGTGCCAGCAGCATCGGGACAGGGGGTGGCTACACCTTC.

The CDR3 here is CASRNGQSLYQEKLFF. CDR3 DNA sequence: TGTGCCAGTAGGAATGGGCAGTCCCTATATCAGGAAAAACTGTTTTTT. The chain uses TRBV19 and TRBJ1-4, with D uncertain. Trimming cost V 6 bases and J 8 bases, with 22 bases left between them. This CDR3 is built from 16 residues. Per germline, CDR1 LNHDA and CDR2 SQIVND (reference sequence).

A single count supports this clone. The V and J genes are TRBV6-1 and TRBJ1-5; TRBD1 aligns across 7 bases. The CDR3 is made up of 15 amino acids. V shed 6 bases, J shed 2 bases, and the junction held 7 bases outside the gene matches. Germline V gene data show CDR1 as MNHNS and CDR2 as SASEGT. CDR3 protein: CASRSPTGRNQPQHF. The CDR3 DNA is TGTGCCAGCAGGAGCCCGACAGGGCGCAATCAGCCCCAGCATTTT.

This clone was counted a single time. The chain couples TRBV9 to TRBJ2-2; 8 nucleotides agree with TRBD1. The V gene end was trimmed by 1 base and the J gene end by 6 bases; junction bases not matched to a gene: 8. Germline CDR1 is SGDLS and CDR2 is YYNGEE. The length of the CDR3 is 16 residues. DNA of the CDR3: TGTGCCAGCAGCGTACGAGGACAGGGCAATTCCGGGGAGCTGTTTTTT. This encodes CASSVRGQGNSGELFF.

This chain links TRBV15 with TRBJ1-2; D uncertain. Germline V gene lookup returns CDR1 LNHNV and CDR2 YYDKDF (reference sequence). The CDR3 spans 14 residues. The germline V and J ends were trimmed by 0 bases and 4 bases, with 9 bases remaining between them. The CDR3 nucleotides are TGTGCCACCAGCAGAGAGAGGGCAGTCTATGGCTACACCTTC. Encoded protein: CATSRERAVYGYTF.

This chain joins TRBV11-3 and TRBJ2-7; unclear D gene. CDR1 is SGHNT and CDR2 is YENEEA in the germline V gene. The CDR3 has 13 amino acids. V was clipped by 5 bases and J by 6 bases, with 14 bases between them. The CDR3 sequence: CASSPRVGGEQYF. The DNA of the CDR3 is TGTGCCAGCAGCCCCCGGGTCGGCGGCGAGCAGTACTTC.

V is TRBV7-2 and J is TRBJ1-4; D perhaps matches TRBD1 (6 bases). V lost 5 bases, J lost 6 bases, and 28 bases lay in between. The CDR3 has 19 residues. CDR1 is SGHTA and CDR2 is FQGNSA in the germline V gene. The DNA for the CDR3 is TGTGCCAGCAGCGGGTGGCAGGGGAGCCATATGAACTACCATGAAAAACTGTTTTTT. It encodes CASSGWQGSHMNYHEKLFF. The variable domain in full, completed from reference TRBV7-2 and TRBJ1-4, reads GAGVSQSPSNKVTEKGKDVELRCDPISGHTALYWYRQSLGQGLEFLIYFQGNSAPDKSGLPSDRFSAERTGGSVSTLTIQRTQQEDSAVYLCASSGWQGSHMNYHEKLFFGSGTQLSVL.

The chain recombines TRBV6-5 with TRBJ2-1, with D hard to call. CDR3 length: 12 residues. V gave up 4 bases and J gave up 12 bases, with 13 bases separating them. Germline-derived CDR1 and CDR2 are MNHEY and SVGAGI. This chain's CDR3 is CASSSNGVGQFF. CDR3 in DNA: TGTGCCAGCAGTTCGAACGGTGTTGGGCAGTTCTTC.

The chain is built from TRBV12-2 and TRBJ2-7; TRBD2, the table's D call, lacks a check against the DNA. TRBV12-2 is listed as a pseudogene. This CDR3 is built from 16 residues. CDR3 protein: CASRPPRTSGNYEQYF. CDR3 in DNA: TGTGCAAGTCGCCCACCTAGGACTAGCGGGAACTACGAGCAGTACTTC.